Each of the 2 T cell receptor beta chains below was sequenced from the same sample in a study of blood T cells in healthy people across ages. A sample-barcoded 5' primer and a J-beta primer mix were used in a second PCR of roughly 7 to 11 cycles. TCRdb called the 5' RACE reads again in MiXCR, with one record for every CDR3 protein. The data show around 700,000 distinct CDR3 sequences, more than 20% seen once. These same data were also listed under a study on T cells of mothers and their children.

Sequencing input: blood. Source of these receptors: a boy younger than 18 in good health.

V gene TRBV10-3 combines with J gene TRBJ2-1; 9 positions agree with TRBD2. This CDR3 spans 13 amino acids. V dropped 4 bases and J dropped 10; count of bases not matched to a gene: 5. Germline CDR1 reads ENHRY; CDR2 reads SYGVKD. CDR3 coding DNA: TGTGCCATCAGTGCTAGCGGGACCCTGGAGCAGTTCTTC. Translation: CAISASGTLEQFF.

This clonotype was picked up many times. This sequence joins TRBV7-2 and TRBJ1-4, with 9 bases that match TRBD1. V lost 5 bases, J lost 7 bases, and 2 bases stayed unmatched. This CDR3 contains 13 residues. Germline V gene lookup returns CDR1 SGHTA and CDR2 FQGNSA. The CDR3 DNA sequence: TGTGCCAGCAGCCCGGGACAGGGTGAAAAACTGTTTTTT. It codes for CASSPGQGEKLFF. The full variable domain, rest sourced from reference TRBV7-2 and TRBJ1-4, is GAGVSQSPSNKVTEKGKDVELRCDPISGHTALYWYRQSLGQGLEFLIYFQGNSAPDKSGLPSDRFSAERTGGSVSTLTIQRTQQEDSAVYLCASSPGQGEKLFFGSGTQLSVL.